The present T cell receptor (beta chain) was sequenced within a study of blood T cells in healthy people across ages. Study outcomes and limitations: PBMCs went unsorted, and a conclusive naive versus antigen-experienced comparison was therefore prevented. Possibly confounding the expanded clonotype changes was the fact that donor CMV status was unknown. Roughly linear age-related decline in beta diversity appeared, significant by age around 38.

Note on this clonotype: Its antigen remains unidentified.

The authors ran a second PCR of 7 to 11 cycles using a sample-barcoded 5' primer and a J-beta primer mix. TCRdb used MiXCR to reprocess the 5' RACE reads, holding one entry per CDR3 protein. The sample lists 890,000 or so distinct CDR3 sequences, about 59% occurring once. With V trimmed by 7 bases and J by 6 bases, 14 bases remained unmatched. The CDR3 spans 15 residues. Per germline, CDR1 SGDLS and CDR2 YYNGEE. This chain connects TRBV9 to TRBJ2-3, with TRBD1 identical over 7 bases. The TCR sequence derives from a man aged 25 to 40 in good health. The sample comprised blood. The CDR3 DNA reads as TGTGCCAGCGGCCAGCGGACAGGTGAGATGGATACGCAGTATTTT. Translated, it gives CASGQRTGEMDTQYF.